A single sample is the source of the 18 T cell receptor beta chains below, sequenced in a study of CXCR3-negative and CXCR3-positive naive CD8 T cells. Preparation of TRB cDNA libraries relied on 5' RACE carrying UMI labels. With the 5' RACE reads reprocessed, TCRdb shows one record per CDR3 protein and no DNA. The sample shows over 35,000 distinct CDR3 sequences, and 14% sits with its ten largest clones. Source material: memory CD8+ T cells from blood. Every receptor here comes from a human donor in good health. Some clones in this sample may be carry-over from other donors' samples.

The J gene is TRBJ2-7, the V gene TRBV13; lacking DNA, the TRBD1 call made by TCRdb goes unchecked. The CDR3 runs to 15 residues. Germline V gives CDR1 PRHDT, CDR2 FYEKMQ (reference sequence). CDR3 in amino acids: CASSSSKTGPYEQYF.

V gene TRBV9 combines with J gene TRBJ2-6; TCRdb calls TRBD1, which cannot be checked without DNA. Per germline, CDR1 SGDLS and CDR2 YYNGEE. This CDR3 is 16 amino acids long. The CDR3 spells CASSPPGGSGANVLTF. Looking up the rest from reference TRBV9 and TRBJ2-6 gives the full variable domain: DSGVTQTPKHLITATGQRVTLRCSPRSGDLSVYWYQQSLDQGLQFLIQYYNGEERAKGNILERFSAQQFPDLHSELNLSSLELGDSALYFCASSPPGGSGANVLTFGAGSRLTVL.

CDR3 protein: CASSFSGLIYEQYF. The V and J genes are TRBV27 and TRBJ2-7. In germline, CDR1 is MNHEY, CDR2 SMNVEV (reference sequence). This CDR3 has 14 residues.

The V call is TRBV15, the J call TRBJ2-1; TCRdb calls TRBD1, which cannot be checked without DNA. The CDR3 covers 15 residues. The V gene's germline CDR1 is LNHNV and CDR2 YYDKDF (reference sequence). CDR3 in amino acids: CATSGTGETYNEQFF. Filled out from reference TRBV15 and TRBJ2-1, the complete variable domain reads DAMVIQNPRYQVTQFGKPVTLSCSQTLNHNVMYWYQQKSSQAPKLLFHYYDKDFNNEADTPDNFQSRRPNTSFCFLDIRSPGLGDTAMYLCATSGTGETYNEQFFGPGTRLTVL.

Here the CDR3 reads CASSYGSGEPYEQYF. The V and J genes are TRBV6-2 or TRBV6-3 and TRBJ2-7. This CDR3 has 15 residues. Per germline, CDR1 MNHEY and CDR2 SVGEGT.

This chain uses TRBV7-2 with TRBJ2-3; the D call from TCRdb, TRBD1, cannot be confirmed without DNA. The CDR3 totals 17 residues. CDR1 and CDR2 (germline): SGHTA, FQGNSA. CDR3 amino acids: CASSLATSGGPQNTQYF.

The CDR3 here is CASSRDANLRVETQYF. The chain joins TRBV18 to TRBJ2-5; the TCRdb call, TRBD1, lacks DNA for checking. Germline-derived CDR1 and CDR2 are KGHSH and LQKENI. The length of the CDR3 is 16 residues.

The chain links TRBV9 to TRBJ2-2; TCRdb picks TRBD1, but there is no DNA to check that call. Germline CDR1 SGDLS, CDR2 YYNGEE. This CDR3 has 15 residues. CDR3 amino acids: CASVDREGAGGELFF.

This chain connects TRBV6-5 to TRBJ1-1; TCRdb selects TRBD1, and the lack of DNA leaves this call unchecked. Germline CDR1 and CDR2: MNHEY and SVGAGI. The CDR3 is 17 amino acids. The CDR3 here is CASKVGGTLGWDTEAFF.

This chain uses TRBV11-3 with TRBJ2-2; TCRdb's assignment of TRBD1 cannot be checked, as there is no DNA. Germline-derived CDR1 and CDR2 are SGHNT and YENEEA. This CDR3 is built from 16 residues. CDR3 sequence: CASTLGGTANTGELFF.

Here the CDR3 reads CASSFGYRESYYTDTQYF. The V gene is TRBV28, the J gene TRBJ2-3; TCRdb's D call, TRBD2, is unchecked because there is no DNA. This CDR3 region has 18 residues. Per the germline V gene, CDR1 is MDHEN and CDR2 is SYDVKM.

The V gene is TRBV10-3, the J gene TRBJ2-7; TCRdb selects TRBD2, and the lack of DNA leaves this call unchecked. Germline V gene data show CDR1 as ENHRY and CDR2 as SYGVKD. This CDR3 region has 13 residues. The CDR3 loop reads CAISNGGPYEQYF.

The rearrangement joins TRBV7-6 to TRBJ2-5; TCRdb picks TRBD2, but there is no DNA to check that call. CDR3 length: 17 amino acids. Germline V CDR1 and CDR2: SGHVS, FNYEAQ. The CDR3 sequence is CASSLPGLAGWQETQYF.

This chain connects TRBV14 to TRBJ2-1; the TCRdb D gene call, TRBD1, has no DNA to confirm it. Germline CDR1 is SGHDN and CDR2 is FVKESK. This CDR3 has 15 amino acids. The CDR3 spells CASSQGTGSYNEQFF.

The chain links TRBV20-1 to TRBJ2-7. Per the germline V gene, CDR1 is DFQATT and CDR2 is SNEGSKA (reference sequence). This CDR3 region has 11 residues. CDR3: CSASESYEQYF.

This chain joins TRBV29-1 and TRBJ1-1; TCRdb names TRBD1, which stays unverified in the absence of DNA. The CDR3 has 15 amino acids. Looked up from germline, CDR1 is SQVTM and CDR2 is ANQGSEA. CDR3 sequence reads: CSVVRQGGLNTEAFF.

V and J are TRBV25-1 and TRBJ2-7; the D call from TCRdb, TRBD1, cannot be confirmed without DNA. Per germline, CDR1 MGHDK and CDR2 SYGVNS. The length of the CDR3 is 18 residues. The CDR3 region is CASSESDRGLTSSYEQYF.

This chain links TRBV6-5 with TRBJ2-7; TCRdb gives TRBD1 as the D gene, but with no DNA this cannot be confirmed. CDR3 length: 15 residues. The germline V gene encodes CDR1 MNHEY and CDR2 SVGAGI. The CDR3: CASSLAGTGIYEQYF.